The 25 T cell receptor beta chains reported below all come from one sample, sequenced in a study of blood T cell repertoires in COVID-19 (dated by TCRdb to between 2020 and 2021). Preparation of the library involved the immunoSEQ multiplex PCR assay. The clones in this table, taken by TCRdb from immuneACCESS, are in-frame only. Not every clone is retained; where verified, under half of the shortfall comes from an unresolved V gene, and the cause of the rest is unknown. In this sample the table shows 210,000 or so clones, around 82% of which occur a single time. Of the sample, 4.3% falls within the top ten clones. The sequencing input was PBMCs or T cells enriched from blood (not recorded which). The receptors were gathered from a man aged 25 to 45 with acute COVID-19.

The rearrangement links TRBV5-4 to TRBJ2-5; D might be TRBD2 (5 bases). Trimming pared 4 bases from V and 5 bases from J, leaving 12 bases between. Germline lookup yields CDR1 SGHNT and CDR2 YYREEE (reference sequence). The CDR3 loop spans 13 amino acids. The DNA of the CDR3 is TGTGCCAGCAGCGCGGGCGCCCGGGAGACCCAGTACTTC. Translation gives CASSAGARETQYF. Supplemented by reference TRBV5-4 and TRBJ2-5, the full variable domain reads ETGVTQSPTHLIKTRGQQVTLRCSSQSGHNTVSWYQQALGQGPQFIFQYYREEENGRGNFPPRFSGLQFPNYSSELNVNALELDDSALYLCASSAGARETQYFGPGTRLLVL.

This sequence joins TRBV7-9 and TRBJ2-7; D may be TRBD1 (7 bases). Germline values: CDR1 SEHNR, CDR2 FQNEAQ (reference sequence). V was pared by 5 bases and J by 5 bases, with 22 bases between. The CDR3 spans 16 residues. Here the CDR3 reads CASSGWGGTVPHEQYF. Written as DNA, the CDR3 is TGTGCCAGCAGCGGGTGGGGCGGGACAGTTCCCCACGAGCAGTACTTC.

At least ten counts were recorded for this clone. This chain links TRBV2 with TRBJ2-3; 10 bases line up with TRBD2. The V gene's germline CDR1 is SNHLY and CDR2 FYNNEI. The CDR3 has 12 residues. Trimming removed 10 bases from V and 7 bases from J; junction bases left unmatched: 5. The CDR3 loop reads CATQRGGYTQYF. The CDR3, as DNA: TGTGCCACCCAGCGGGGGGGATATACGCAGTATTTT.

The rearrangement links TRBV19 to TRBJ2-5; 8 bases fit TRBD1. CDR1 LNHDA and CDR2 SQIVND come from the germline V gene (reference sequence). The J segment lost 2 bases and the V segment lost 9 bases, leaving 2 bases of the junction unmatched. The CDR3 sequence is 12 residues long. CDR3 residues: CASRQGQETQYF. As DNA, the CDR3 is TGTGCCAGCCGACAGGGGCAAGAGACCCAGTACTTC. Full variable domain (rest looked up from reference TRBV19 and TRBJ2-5): DGGITQSPKYLFRKEGQNVTLSCEQNLNHDAMYWYRQDPGQGLRLIYYSQIVNDFQKGDIAEGYSVSREKKESFPLTVTSAQKNPTAFYLCASRQGQETQYFGPGTRLLVL.

This clone was found once. J is TRBJ2-7 and V is TRBV19, with D unclear. This CDR3 has 15 amino acids. Trimming took off 2 bases at V and 0 bases at J, with 11 bases between the two ends. In germline, CDR1 is LNHDA, CDR2 SQIVND (reference sequence). Here the CDR3 reads CASSIYHGPSYEQYF. CDR3 coding DNA: TGTGCCAGTAGTATATACCATGGCCCCTCCTACGAGCAGTACTTC.

This rearrangement joins TRBV5-4 to TRBJ2-1; perhaps TRBD2 as D (7 bases). Trimming stripped 4 bases from V and 0 bases from J, with 23 bases between. Germline values: CDR1 SGHNT, CDR2 YYREEE (reference sequence). CDR3 length: 19 amino acids. CDR3 region: CASSGLRGLPLISYNEQFF. The CDR3 region has the DNA TGTGCCAGCAGCGGACTGCGGGGGCTCCCGTTAATCTCCTACAATGAGCAGTTCTTC.

The CDR3 region is CASKVGGVPSYNEQFF. Here the CDR3 DNA reads TGTGCCAGTAAGGTCGGGGGGGTACCCTCCTACAATGAGCAGTTCTTC. The V call is TRBV19, the J call TRBJ2-1, with 8 bases aligning to TRBD2. Germline lookup yields CDR1 LNHDA and CDR2 SQIVND (reference sequence). The CDR3 length is 16 residues. The trim removed 7 bases at V and 0 bases at J, leaving 8 bases unmatched.

The genes are TRBV4-1 and TRBJ2-1; TRBD2 matches at 10 bases. CDR3 size: 18 residues. Germline-derived CDR1 and CDR2 are MGHRA and YSYEKL. The trim removed 3 bases at V and 1 base at J, leaving 9 bases unmatched. The chain's CDR3 is CASSQGGAGGLSYNEQFF. CDR3 coding DNA: TGCGCCAGCAGCCAGGGCGGAGCGGGGGGGCTTTCCTACAATGAGCAGTTCTTC.

J is TRBJ2-1 and V is TRBV24-1; maybe TRBD2 (6 bases). V dropped 2 bases and J dropped 8 bases, with 9 bases sitting between them. CDR1 is KGHDR and CDR2 is SFDVKD in the germline V gene. The CDR3 runs to 13 residues. DNA for the CDR3: TGTGCCACCAGTGATTGGAGGGGCCATGAGCAGTTCTTC. It codes for CATSDWRGHEQFF.

The chain joins TRBV3-1 (or the pseudogene TRBV3-2) to TRBJ1-2; D gene unclear. The germline V and J ends were trimmed by 1 base and 4 bases, with 10 bases remaining between them. The CDR3 length is 14 residues. Germline loops: CDR1 LGHDT, CDR2 YNNKEL (reference sequence). The CDR3 sequence is CASSQGTATYGYTF. DNA for the CDR3: TGTGCCAGCAGCCAAGGTACAGCAACCTATGGCTACACCTTC.

This clone appeared a few times. The chain joins TRBV9 to TRBJ2-1; perhaps TRBD1 as D (6 bases). Deletions cut 2 bases from V and 6 bases from J, with 12 bases between. The CDR3 runs to 14 residues. Germline values: CDR1 SGDLS, CDR2 YYNGEE. Written as DNA, the CDR3 is TGTGCCAGCAGCGTCCGGACAGAACGCAATGAGCAGTTCTTC. Amino acids: CASSVRTERNEQFF.

V usage is TRBV2 and J usage is TRBJ2-1; TRBD2 matches at 9 bases. This CDR3 has 14 amino acids. Looked up from germline, CDR1 is SNHLY and CDR2 is FYNNEI. With 11 bases clipped from V and 8 bases from J, the junction kept 13 bases outside the gene matches. The chain's CDR3 is CAGDGGGVVDEQFF. In DNA, the CDR3 is TGTGCCGGGGATGGCGGGGGGGTTGTCGATGAGCAGTTCTTC.

This sequence joins TRBV30 and TRBJ2-7; 7 nucleotides line up with TRBD1. The V gene end was trimmed by 1 base and the J gene end by 1 base; junction bases not matched to a gene: 4. There are 14 residues in the CDR3. CDR1 is GTSNPN, CDR2 SVGIG, per germline (reference sequence). The CDR3, as DNA: TGTGCCTGGAGTGGACGGGACAGATCCTACGAGCAGTACTTC. Protein: CAWSGRDRSYEQYF.

The chain links TRBV4-2 to TRBJ1-2; 11 bases agree with TRBD1. Germline lookup yields CDR1 LGHNA and CDR2 YNFKEQ. The CDR3 spans 16 residues. V gave up 1 base and J gave up 4 bases; unmatched junction bases: 5. In nucleotides, the CDR3 is TGTGCCAGCAGCCAAGGGTGGACAGGGGGCTCCTATGGCTACACCTTC. It translates to CASSQGWTGGSYGYTF.

This clone was observed a few times. This chain joins TRBV14 and TRBJ2-5; 7 positions agree with TRBD1. Trimming cost V 4 bases and J 5 bases; bases outside gene matches: 4. CDR1 and CDR2 (germline): SGHDN, FVKESK. The CDR3 is 13 amino acids. The CDR3 DNA follows: TGTGCCAGCAGCCGAGGGGGCTGGGAGACCCAGTACTTC. Translated, it gives CASSRGGWETQYF.

The chain links TRBV7-2 to TRBJ2-3; D is perhaps TRBD2 (6 bases). In germline, CDR1 is SGHTA, CDR2 FQGNSA. The CDR3 has 14 amino acids. V lost 3 bases and J lost 1, with 8 bases in between. The CDR3 bases are TGTGCCAGCAGCTTGCGGGGACGCACAGATACGCAGTATTTT. It translates to CASSLRGRTDTQYF.

The chain uses TRBV29-1 and TRBJ2-7; no reliable D call. Germline CDR1 and CDR2: SQVTM and ANQGSEA. The germline V and J ends were trimmed by 3 bases and 0 bases, with 9 bases remaining between them. The CDR3 runs to 13 residues. The CDR3 coding sequence is TGCAGCGTTGACAGTCCCGACTCCTACGAGCAGTACTTC. Its protein is CSVDSPDSYEQYF.

V is TRBV7-3 and J is TRBJ2-3; TRBD2 matches at 12 bases. CDR3 length: 22 amino acids. V lost 1 base and J lost 1; bases outside the gene matches: 18. Germline CDR1 SGHTA, CDR2 FQGTGA. The DNA for the CDR3 is TGTGCCAGCAGCTTAAAGGGACTAGCGGGCCCGATGCTCTCAAGGGGCACAGATACGCAGTATTTT. As protein: CASSLKGLAGPMLSRGTDTQYF.

V is TRBV6-1 and J is TRBJ2-2, with a tentative D call TRBD2 (7 bases). CDR3 length: 17 amino acids. The V gene lost 4 bases and the J gene lost 4 bases, with 19 bases spanning the gap. CDR1 and CDR2 from the germline V gene are MNHNS and SASEGT. The CDR3 DNA reads as TGTGCCAGCAGTGCTATGGGGGGGGGCCGAGGCACCGGGGAGCTGTTTTTT. This translates into CASSAMGGGRGTGELFF.

The chain is built from TRBV2 and TRBJ1-1; perhaps TRBD1 as D (5 bases). This CDR3 is built from 15 residues. In germline, CDR1 is SNHLY, CDR2 FYNNEI. The V and J ends lost 1 base and 6 bases respectively, with 15 bases between them. The CDR3 DNA reads TGTGCCAGCAGTGAAGGAGGCGGGGAGGGGCCTGAAGCTTTCTTT. It translates to CASSEGGGEGPEAFF. Combining the CDR3 with reference TRBV2 and TRBJ1-1 gives the whole variable domain EPEVTQTPSHQVTQMGQEVILRCVPISNHLYFYWYRQILGQKVEFLVSFYNNEISEKSEIFDDQFSVERPDGSNFTLKIRSTKLEDSAMYFCASSEGGGEGPEAFFGQGTRLTVV.

CDR3 in DNA: TGCGCCAGCAGCGTGGGACAGCCGTCAGGGCAGCGGGGGGGTAAATCCTACGAGCAGTACTTC. This codes for CASSVGQPSGQRGGKSYEQYF. V and J are TRBV5-1 and TRBJ2-7; 10 nucleotides agree with TRBD2. In germline, CDR1 is SGHRS, CDR2 YFSETQ. V lost 4 bases, J lost 1 base, and 23 bases stayed unmatched. The CDR3 spans 21 residues. The whole variable domain, remainder taken from reference TRBV5-1 and TRBJ2-7, is KAGVTQTPRYLIKTRGQQVTLSCSPISGHRSVSWYQQTPGQGLQFLFEYFSETQRNKGNFPGRFSGRQFSNSRSEMNVSTLELGDSALYLCASSVGQPSGQRGGKSYEQYFGPGTRLTVT.

This clone was counted once. The DNA of the CDR3 is TGCGCCAGCAGCTTGAAGGGACAGGGGGTCGACTACGAGCAGTACTTC. Translated, it gives CASSLKGQGVDYEQYF. This chain connects TRBV5-1 to TRBJ2-7; 11 bases match TRBD1. This CDR3 contains 16 residues. With 1 base clipped from V and 3 bases from J, the junction kept 6 bases outside the gene matches. Looked up from germline, CDR1 is SGHRS and CDR2 is YFSETQ.

This clone was detected only once. The rearrangement joins TRBV5-1 to TRBJ2-5; D possibly corresponds to TRBD1 (6 bases). This CDR3 spans 13 amino acids. Germline CDR1 is SGHRS and CDR2 is YFSETQ. Trimming removed 5 bases from V and 1 base from J, with 9 bases in between. The CDR3: CASSTGFQETQYF. CDR3 bases: TGCGCCAGCAGTACAGGGTTCCAAGAGACCCAGTACTTC.

The rearrangement links TRBV14 to TRBJ1-1, with D maybe TRBD1 (6 bases). The CDR3 extends over 17 amino acids. V was clipped by 0 bases and J by 0 bases, with 14 bases between them. CDR1 and CDR2 (germline): SGHDN, FVKESK. The CDR3 protein is CASSQDRSRGLNTEAFF. The DNA of the CDR3 is TGTGCCAGCAGCCAAGATCGGAGTAGGGGGTTGAACACTGAAGCTTTCTTT.

The gene calls are TRBV2 and TRBJ1-5, with a tentative D call TRBD1 (6 bases). Germline V gene sequence: CDR1 SNHLY, CDR2 FYNNEI. Trimming took 6 bases from V and 2 from J, leaving 17 bases between them. This CDR3 region has 16 residues. CDR3 sequence reads: CASRVTGLVGNQPQHF. The CDR3 nucleotides read TGTGCCAGCAGGGTGACAGGCCTCGTAGGCAATCAGCCCCAGCATTTT.